The 3 T cell receptor beta chains given below trace back to one sample, sequenced in a study of shared clonotypes between healthy human individuals. TCRdb's table, derived via immunoSEQ multiplex PCR, lists solely in-frame clones and lacks some. The profile shows some 2.4 million clones, roughly 93% of them singletons. Sequenced material: naive CD4+ T cells from PBMCs. The subset: CD45RA+ positively selected. The receptor set was obtained from a young man in good health. Some clones in this sample may be carry-over from other donors' samples.

The chain uses TRBV28 and TRBJ2-7, with 11 bases identical to TRBD2. CDR1 is MDHEN, CDR2 SYDVKM, per germline. This CDR3 region has 12 residues. Germline trimming cut 6 bases from V and 7 bases from J; bases unmatched to any gene: 2. CDR3 coding DNA: TGTGCCAGCAGACTAGCGGGAGCTGAGCAGTACTTC. This sequence encodes CASRLAGAEQYF.

The chain recombines TRBV5-4 with TRBJ2-3, with 10 bases fitting TRBD1. From germline, CDR1 is SGHNT and CDR2 YYREEE (reference sequence). V lost 1 base, J lost 5 bases, and 4 bases stayed unmatched. CDR3 length: 15 residues. CDR3 region: CASSLNGQGGDTQYF. DNA for the CDR3: TGTGCCAGCAGCTTGAACGGACAGGGGGGAGATACGCAGTATTTT.

This clone has only a few counts. Other DNA sequences in the same sample also yield this CDR3. The J gene is TRBJ1-1, the V gene TRBV4-2; perhaps TRBD1 as D (5 bases). The CDR3 is 14 amino acids. V was shortened by 4 bases and J by 1 base, with 10 bases between the two germline ends. Germline V gene data show CDR1 as LGHNA and CDR2 as YNFKEQ. CDR3 in amino acids: CASSPVRGNTEAFF. In nucleotides, the CDR3 is TGTGCCAGCAGCCCCGTGAGGGGGAACACTGAAGCTTTCTTT.